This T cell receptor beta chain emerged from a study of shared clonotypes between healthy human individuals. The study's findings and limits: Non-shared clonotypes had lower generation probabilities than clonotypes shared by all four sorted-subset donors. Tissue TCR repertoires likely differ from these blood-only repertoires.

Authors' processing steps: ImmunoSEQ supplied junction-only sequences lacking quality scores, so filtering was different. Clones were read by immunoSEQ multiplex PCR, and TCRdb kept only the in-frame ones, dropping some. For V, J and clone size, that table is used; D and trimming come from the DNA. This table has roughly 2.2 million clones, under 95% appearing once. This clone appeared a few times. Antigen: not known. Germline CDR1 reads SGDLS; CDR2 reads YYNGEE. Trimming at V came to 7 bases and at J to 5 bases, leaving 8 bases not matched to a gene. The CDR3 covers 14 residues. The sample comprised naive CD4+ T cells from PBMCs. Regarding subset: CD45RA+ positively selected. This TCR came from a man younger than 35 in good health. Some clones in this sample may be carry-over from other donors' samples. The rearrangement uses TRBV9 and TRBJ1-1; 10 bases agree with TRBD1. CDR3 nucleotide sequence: TGTGCCAGCCAACCAGGGGACAGGGGTACTGAAGCTTTCTTT. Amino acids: CASQPGDRGTEAFF.